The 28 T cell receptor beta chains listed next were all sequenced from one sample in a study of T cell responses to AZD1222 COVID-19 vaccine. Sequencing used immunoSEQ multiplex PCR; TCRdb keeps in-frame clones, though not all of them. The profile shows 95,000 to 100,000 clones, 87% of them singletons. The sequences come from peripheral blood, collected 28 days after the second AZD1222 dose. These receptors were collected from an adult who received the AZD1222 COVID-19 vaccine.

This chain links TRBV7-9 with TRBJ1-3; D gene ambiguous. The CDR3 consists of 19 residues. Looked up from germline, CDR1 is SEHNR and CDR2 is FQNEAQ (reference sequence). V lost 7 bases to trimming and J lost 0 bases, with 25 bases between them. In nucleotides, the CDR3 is TGTGCCAGCATCCACGGGAAGCGAGATGGACCAAGCTCTGGAAACACCATATATTTT. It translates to CASIHGKRDGPSSGNTIYF.

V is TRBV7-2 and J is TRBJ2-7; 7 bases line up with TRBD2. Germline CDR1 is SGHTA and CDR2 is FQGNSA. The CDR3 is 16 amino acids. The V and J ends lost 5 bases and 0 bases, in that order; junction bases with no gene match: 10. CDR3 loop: CASSPFPRLASYEQYF. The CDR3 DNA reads TGTGCCAGCAGCCCATTTCCTCGACTAGCCTCCTACGAGCAGTACTTC.

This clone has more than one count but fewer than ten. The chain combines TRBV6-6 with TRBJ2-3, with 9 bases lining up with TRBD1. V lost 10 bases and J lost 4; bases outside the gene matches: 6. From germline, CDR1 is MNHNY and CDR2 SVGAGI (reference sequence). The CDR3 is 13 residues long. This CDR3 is CATGTGNADTQYF. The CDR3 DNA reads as TGTGCCACCGGGACAGGGAATGCAGATACGCAGTATTTT.

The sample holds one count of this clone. The CDR3 protein is CASSSTTSGRSYEQYF. The CDR3 DNA is TGTGCCAGCAGCTCAACGACTAGCGGACGCTCCTACGAGCAGTACTTC. The chain uses TRBV7-9 and TRBJ2-7, with 9 bases aligning to TRBD2. After removal of 4 bases from V and 0 bases from J, the junction contained 7 bases not matched to a gene. The germline gives CDR1 SEHNR, CDR2 FQNEAQ (reference sequence). CDR3 length equals 16 residues.

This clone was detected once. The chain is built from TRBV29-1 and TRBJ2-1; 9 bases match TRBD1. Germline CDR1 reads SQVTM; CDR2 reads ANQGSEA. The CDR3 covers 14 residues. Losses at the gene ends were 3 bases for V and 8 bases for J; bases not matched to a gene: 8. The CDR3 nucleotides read TGCAGCGTTGATGGGACAGGGAGGATGGATGAGCAGTTCTTC. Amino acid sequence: CSVDGTGRMDEQFF.

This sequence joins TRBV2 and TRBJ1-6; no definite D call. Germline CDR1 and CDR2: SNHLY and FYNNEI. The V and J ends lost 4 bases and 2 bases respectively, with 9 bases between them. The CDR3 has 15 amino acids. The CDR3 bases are TGTGCCAGCAGTGTTAAAAGTACCTATAATTCACCCCTCCACTTT. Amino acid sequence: CASSVKSTYNSPLHF. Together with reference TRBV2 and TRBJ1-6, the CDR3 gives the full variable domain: EPEVTQTPSHQVTQMGQEVILRCVPISNHLYFYWYRQILGQKVEFLVSFYNNEISEKSEIFDDQFSVERPDGSNFTLKIRSTKLEDSAMYFCASSVKSTYNSPLHFGNGTRLTVT.

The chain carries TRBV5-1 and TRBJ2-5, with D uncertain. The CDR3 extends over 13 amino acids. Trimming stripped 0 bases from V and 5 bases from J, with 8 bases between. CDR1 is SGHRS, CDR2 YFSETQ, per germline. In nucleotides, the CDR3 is TGCGCCAGCAGCTTGGACATTAGGGAGACCCAGTACTTC. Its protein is CASSLDIRETQYF.

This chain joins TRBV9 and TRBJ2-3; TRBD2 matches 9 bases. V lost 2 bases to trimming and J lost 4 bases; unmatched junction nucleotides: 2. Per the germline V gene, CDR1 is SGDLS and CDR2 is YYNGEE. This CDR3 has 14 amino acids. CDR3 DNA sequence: TGTGCCAGCAGCGTGGGACTAGCCCCAGATACGCAGTATTTT. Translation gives CASSVGLAPDTQYF.

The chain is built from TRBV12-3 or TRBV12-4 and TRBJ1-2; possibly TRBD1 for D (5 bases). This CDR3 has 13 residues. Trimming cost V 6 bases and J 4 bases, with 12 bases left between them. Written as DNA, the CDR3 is TGTGCCAGCAGCAGTAGGGGTGTCTATGGCTACACCTTC. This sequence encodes CASSSRGVYGYTF.

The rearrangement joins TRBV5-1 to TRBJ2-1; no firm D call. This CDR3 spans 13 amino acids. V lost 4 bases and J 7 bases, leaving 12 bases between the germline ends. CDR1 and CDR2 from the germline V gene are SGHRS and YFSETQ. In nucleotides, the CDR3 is TGCGCCAGCAGCCCAGGTTCGTTGAATGAGCAGTTCTTC. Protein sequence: CASSPGSLNEQFF.

This CDR3 reads CASSQLAGGGELFF. As DNA, the CDR3 is TGTGCCAGCAGCCAGCTAGCGGGCGGTGGGGAGCTGTTTTTT. The chain employs TRBV6-5 and TRBJ2-2; TRBD2 matches at 8 bases. With V trimmed by 6 bases and J by 8 bases, 8 bases remained unmatched. The V gene's germline CDR1 is MNHEY and CDR2 SVGAGI. The CDR3 runs to 14 residues.

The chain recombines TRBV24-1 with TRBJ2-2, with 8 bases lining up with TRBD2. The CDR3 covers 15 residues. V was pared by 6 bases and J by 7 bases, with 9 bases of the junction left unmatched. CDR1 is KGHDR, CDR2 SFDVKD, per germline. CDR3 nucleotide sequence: TGTGCCACCAGTCCCTACCGGGAGGGCGTCGGGGAGCTGTTTTTT. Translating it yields CATSPYREGVGELFF.

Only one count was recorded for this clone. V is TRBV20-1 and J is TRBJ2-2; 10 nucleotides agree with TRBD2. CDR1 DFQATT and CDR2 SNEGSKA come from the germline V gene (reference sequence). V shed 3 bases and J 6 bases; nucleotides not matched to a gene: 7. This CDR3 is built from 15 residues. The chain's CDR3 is CSASGSSGGAGELFF. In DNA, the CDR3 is TGCAGTGCTAGTGGGTCTAGCGGGGGAGCCGGGGAGCTGTTTTTT.

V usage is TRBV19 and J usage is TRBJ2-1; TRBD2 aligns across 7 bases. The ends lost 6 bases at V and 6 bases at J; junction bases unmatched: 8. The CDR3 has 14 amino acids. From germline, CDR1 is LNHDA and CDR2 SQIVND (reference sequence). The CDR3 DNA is TGTGCCAGTAGGCTCCTCGGGGAGGGCAATGAGCAGTTCTTC. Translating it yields CASRLLGEGNEQFF.

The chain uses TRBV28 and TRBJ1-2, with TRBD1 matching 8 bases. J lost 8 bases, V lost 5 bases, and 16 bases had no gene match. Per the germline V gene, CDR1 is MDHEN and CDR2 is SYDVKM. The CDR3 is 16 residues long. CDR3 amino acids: CASSPSGQGGFRGYTF. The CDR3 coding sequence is TGTGCCAGCAGTCCCTCCGGACAGGGTGGTTTTCGAGGCTACACCTTC.

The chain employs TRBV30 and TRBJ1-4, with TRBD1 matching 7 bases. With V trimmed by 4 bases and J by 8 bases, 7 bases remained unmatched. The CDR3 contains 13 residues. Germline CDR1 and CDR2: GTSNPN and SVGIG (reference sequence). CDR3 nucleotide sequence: TGTGCCTGGAACAGGGGAATGGTCGAAAAACTGTTTTTT. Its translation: CAWNRGMVEKLFF.

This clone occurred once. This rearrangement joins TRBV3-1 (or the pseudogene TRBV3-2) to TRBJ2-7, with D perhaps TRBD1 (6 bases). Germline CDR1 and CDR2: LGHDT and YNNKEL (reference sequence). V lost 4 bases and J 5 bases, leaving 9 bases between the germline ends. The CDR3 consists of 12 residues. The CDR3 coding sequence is TGTGCCAGCAGCCGGTGGGACAACGAGCAGTACTTC. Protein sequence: CASSRWDNEQYF.

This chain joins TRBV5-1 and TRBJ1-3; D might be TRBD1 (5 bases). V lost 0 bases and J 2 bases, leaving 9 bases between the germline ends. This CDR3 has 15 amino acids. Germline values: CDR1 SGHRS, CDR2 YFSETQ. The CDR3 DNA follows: TGCGCCAGCAGCTTGGACGGGGCTACTGGAAACACCATATATTTT. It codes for CASSLDGATGNTIYF.

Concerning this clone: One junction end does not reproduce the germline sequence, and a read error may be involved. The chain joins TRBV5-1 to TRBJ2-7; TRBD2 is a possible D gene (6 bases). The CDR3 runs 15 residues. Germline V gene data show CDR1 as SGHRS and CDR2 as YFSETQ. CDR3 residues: CASSLSTSWSSEQYF. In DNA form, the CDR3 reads TGCGCCAGCAGCCTATCGACTAGTTGGTCCTCCGAGCAGTACTTC.

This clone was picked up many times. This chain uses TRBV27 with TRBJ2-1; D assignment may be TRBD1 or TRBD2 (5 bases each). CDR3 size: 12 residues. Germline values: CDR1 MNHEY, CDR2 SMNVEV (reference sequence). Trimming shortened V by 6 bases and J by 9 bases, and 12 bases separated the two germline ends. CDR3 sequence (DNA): TGTGCCAGCAGCCCCCAGAGGGGTGAGCAGTTCTTC. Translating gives CASSPQRGEQFF.

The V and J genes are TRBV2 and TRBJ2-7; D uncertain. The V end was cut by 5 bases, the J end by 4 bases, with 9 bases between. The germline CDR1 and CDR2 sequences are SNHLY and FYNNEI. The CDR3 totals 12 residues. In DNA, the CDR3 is TGTGCCAGCAGTTCCCAATTTTACGAGCAGTACTTC. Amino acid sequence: CASSSQFYEQYF.

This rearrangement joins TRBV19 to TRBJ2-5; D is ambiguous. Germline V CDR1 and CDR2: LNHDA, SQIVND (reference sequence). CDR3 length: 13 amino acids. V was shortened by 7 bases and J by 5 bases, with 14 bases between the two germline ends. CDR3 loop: CASKDVAGETQYF. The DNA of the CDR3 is TGTGCCAGTAAGGACGTTGCTGGGGAGACCCAGTACTTC.

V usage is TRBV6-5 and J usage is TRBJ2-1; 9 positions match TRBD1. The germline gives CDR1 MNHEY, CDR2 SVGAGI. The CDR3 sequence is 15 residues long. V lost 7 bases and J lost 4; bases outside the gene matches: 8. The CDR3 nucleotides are TGTGCCAGCACCGACTCGGGGACAGGGTACAATGAGCAGTTCTTC. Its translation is CASTDSGTGYNEQFF.

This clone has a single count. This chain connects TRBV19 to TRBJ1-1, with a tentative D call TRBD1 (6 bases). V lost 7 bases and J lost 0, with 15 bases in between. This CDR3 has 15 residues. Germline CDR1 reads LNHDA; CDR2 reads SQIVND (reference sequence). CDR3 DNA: TGTGCCAGTAATAGGGACACTTACTTGAACACTGAAGCTTTCTTT. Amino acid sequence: CASNRDTYLNTEAFF.

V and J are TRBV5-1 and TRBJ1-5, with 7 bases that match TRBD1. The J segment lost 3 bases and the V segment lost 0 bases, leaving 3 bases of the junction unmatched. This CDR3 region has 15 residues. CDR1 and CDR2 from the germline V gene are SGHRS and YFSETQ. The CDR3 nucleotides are TGCGCCAGCAGCTTGGGGACAGGCAACAATCAGCCCCAGCATTTT. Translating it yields CASSLGTGNNQPQHF.

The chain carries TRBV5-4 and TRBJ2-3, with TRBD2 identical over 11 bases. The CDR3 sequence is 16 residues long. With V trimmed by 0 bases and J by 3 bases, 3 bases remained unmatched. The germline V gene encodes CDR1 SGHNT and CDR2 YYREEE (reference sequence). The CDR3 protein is CASSLVLAGGTDTQYF. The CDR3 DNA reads TGTGCCAGCAGCTTGGTTCTAGCGGGAGGTACAGATACGCAGTATTTT. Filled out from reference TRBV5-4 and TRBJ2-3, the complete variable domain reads ETGVTQSPTHLIKTRGQQVTLRCSSQSGHNTVSWYQQALGQGPQFIFQYYREEENGRGNFPPRFSGLQFPNYSSELNVNALELDDSALYLCASSLVLAGGTDTQYFGPGTRLTVL.

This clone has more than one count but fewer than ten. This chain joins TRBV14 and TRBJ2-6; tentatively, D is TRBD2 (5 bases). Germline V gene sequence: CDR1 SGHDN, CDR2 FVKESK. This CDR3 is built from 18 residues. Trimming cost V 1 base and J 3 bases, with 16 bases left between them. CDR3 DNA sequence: TGTGCCAGCAGCCAAGCGGCCGGTCGGGGTAGTGGGGCCAACGTCCTGACTTTC. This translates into CASSQAAGRGSGANVLTF.

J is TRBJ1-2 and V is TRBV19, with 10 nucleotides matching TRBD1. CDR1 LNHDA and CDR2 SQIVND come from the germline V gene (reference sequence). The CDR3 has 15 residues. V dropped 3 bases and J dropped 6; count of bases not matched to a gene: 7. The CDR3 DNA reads TGTGCCAGTAGTATGTTAGGGGACAGGGGAAATGGCTACACCTTC. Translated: CASSMLGDRGNGYTF.